These 22 T cell receptor beta chains were all obtained from the same sample, sequenced in a study of CD4 T cell repertoires in COVID-19. TCRdb keeps only in-frame clones here, not all; method: immunoSEQ multiplex PCR. The profile shows approximately 75,000 clones, about four fifths of them singletons. The source was CD4+ T cells from peripheral blood, collected after recovery from COVID-19. Receptors originate from a human donor who had COVID-19.

This chain connects TRBV11-3 to TRBJ2-3; no clear D gene. This CDR3 has 14 amino acids. Deletions cut 1 base from V and 0 bases from J, with 5 bases between. Germline V lookup: CDR1 SGHNT, CDR2 YENEEA. The CDR3: CASSLGRSTDTQYF. CDR3 nucleotides: TGTGCCAGCAGCTTAGGCCGCAGCACAGATACGCAGTATTTT.

The rearrangement joins TRBV7-2 to TRBJ1-2; 9 bases fit TRBD1. Trimming cost V 7 bases and J 7 bases; bases outside gene matches: 16. This CDR3 comprises 16 residues. Germline CDR1 and CDR2: SGHTA and FQGNSA. CDR3 in amino acids: CASIMKYRDRATGYTF. The CDR3 nucleotides are TGTGCCAGCATCATGAAATATAGGGACAGGGCTACTGGCTACACCTTC.

The chain uses TRBV5-1 and TRBJ2-2; TRBD2 agrees at 10 bases. The CDR3 extends over 14 amino acids. V lost 4 bases to trimming and J lost 7 bases; unmatched junction nucleotides: 4. Germline V lookup: CDR1 SGHRS, CDR2 YFSETQ. The CDR3 reads CASSPRTSGGELFF. The CDR3 DNA sequence: TGCGCCAGCAGCCCCCGGACTAGCGGCGGGGAGCTGTTTTTT.

This clone was counted between two and nine times. V usage is TRBV6-5 and J usage is TRBJ1-2; 8 positions match TRBD1. The ends lost 7 bases at V and 4 bases at J; junction bases unmatched: 8. Germline V CDR1 and CDR2: MNHEY, SVGAGI. The CDR3 covers 14 residues. The CDR3 is CASKDRGDPYGYTF. CDR3 sequence (DNA): TGTGCCAGCAAAGACAGGGGCGACCCCTATGGCTACACCTTC.

V gene TRBV4-1 combines with J gene TRBJ2-1; maybe TRBD2 (6 bases). V was cut by 4 bases and J by 7 bases, with 14 bases left in between. Germline CDR1 reads MGHRA; CDR2 reads YSYEKL. The CDR3 is made up of 14 amino acids. The CDR3 loop is CASSRDGGTNEQFF. The CDR3 DNA reads as TGCGCCAGCAGCCGGGACGGGGGTACGAATGAGCAGTTCTTC.

The chain combines TRBV4-1 with TRBJ2-2; a possible D gene is TRBD1 (7 bases). The length of the CDR3 is 15 residues. Germline-derived CDR1 and CDR2 are MGHRA and YSYEKL. V was trimmed by 5 bases and J by 4 bases, leaving 14 bases between them. CDR3 nucleotides: TGCGCCAGCAGCGGCGGCGGGACAGCCACCGGGGAGCTGTTTTTT. This gives the protein CASSGGGTATGELFF.

This chain connects TRBV10-2 to TRBJ2-1, with TRBD2 matching 10 bases. The CDR3 length is 15 residues. V was pared by 6 bases and J by 12 bases, with 14 bases of the junction left unmatched. CDR1 and CDR2 from the germline V gene are WSHSY and SAAADI. CDR3 DNA sequence: TGCGCCAGCAGCTTCACGCTAGCGGGAGTTGGGGGGCAGTTCTTC. Encoded protein: CASSFTLAGVGGQFF.

V usage is TRBV6-5 and J usage is TRBJ1-2; D unclear. Germline V lookup: CDR1 MNHEY, CDR2 SVGAGI. There are 14 residues in the CDR3. Deletions cut 6 bases from V and 5 bases from J, with 16 bases between. CDR3 amino acids: CASSVAGRRYGYTF. CDR3 coding DNA: TGTGCCAGCAGCGTCGCTGGACGGAGATATGGCTACACCTTC.

V and J are TRBV6-5 and TRBJ1-1; 7 bases are a match to TRBD1. Germline CDR1 MNHEY, CDR2 SVGAGI. With V trimmed by 6 bases and J by 3 bases, 4 bases remained unmatched. This CDR3 comprises 13 residues. In nucleotides, the CDR3 is TGTGCCAGCAGCGTTGACAGGGACACTGAAGCTTTCTTT. Its translation: CASSVDRDTEAFF.

The chain couples TRBV5-1 to TRBJ2-1, with D possibly TRBD1 on 6 matching bases. From germline, CDR1 is SGHRS and CDR2 YFSETQ. V lost 6 bases and J lost 3, with 16 bases in between. The CDR3 has 15 residues. As DNA, the CDR3 is TGCGCCAGCACCCCCGGGACAACTGACTACAATGAGCAGTTCTTC. Protein product: CASTPGTTDYNEQFF.

V usage is TRBV5-3 and J usage is TRBJ2-7, with D unresolved. TRBV5-3 is an open reading frame, and its role is uncertain. Trimming took 4 bases from V and 11 from J, leaving 13 bases between them. The CDR3 extends over 11 amino acids. The CDR3 DNA reads TGTGCCAGAAGCATGTGGGCAACGAAGTACTTC. Protein: CARSMWATKYF.

This rearrangement joins TRBV18 to TRBJ2-3, with 7 bases that match TRBD1. The CDR3 extends over 16 amino acids. Unmatched junction bases numbered 6, after V lost 2 bases and J lost 1 base. CDR1 is KGHSH and CDR2 is LQKENI in the germline V gene. As DNA, the CDR3 is TGTGCCAGCTCACCAGCAATAACAGGGGGCACAGATACGCAGTATTTT. Its protein is CASSPAITGGTDTQYF.

This rearrangement joins TRBV24-1 to TRBJ1-5; 7 positions agree with TRBD1. Per germline, CDR1 KGHDR and CDR2 SFDVKD. This CDR3 contains 15 residues. Losses at the gene ends were 5 bases for V and 1 base for J; bases not matched to a gene: 4. CDR3 nucleotides: TGTGCCACCAGTGTCGCAGGGGGAAGCAATCAGCCCCAGCATTTT. It translates to CATSVAGGSNQPQHF.

CDR3 bases: TGTGCCAGCAGCGCCGGCTTGTTCACCCCAGGGGAAGGAAACACCATATATTTT. Residues: CASSAGLFTPGEGNTIYF. This chain joins TRBV9 and TRBJ1-3; tentatively, D is TRBD1 (6 bases). The germline gives CDR1 SGDLS, CDR2 YYNGEE. The CDR3 is made up of 18 amino acids. V shed 3 bases and J shed 4 bases, with 23 bases lying between them.

This clone was observed a single time. This chain connects TRBV19 to TRBJ2-7, with 10 bases aligning to TRBD2. V lost 6 bases to trimming and J lost 2 bases; unmatched junction nucleotides: 7. The CDR3 is 15 residues long. The germline V gene has CDR1 LNHDA and CDR2 SQIVND (reference sequence). CDR3 DNA sequence: TGTGCCAGTAGATCCCAACTAGCGGGGCCCTACGAGCAGTACTTC. Residues: CASRSQLAGPYEQYF.

V is TRBV12-3 or TRBV12-4 and J is TRBJ2-1, with 7 bases lining up with TRBD2. The V and J ends lost 6 bases and 9 bases, in that order; junction bases with no gene match: 5. This CDR3 is built from 12 residues. CDR3 protein: CASRLAEGEQFF. The CDR3 bases are TGTGCCAGCAGGCTAGCGGAGGGTGAGCAGTTCTTC.

The V and J genes are TRBV4-2 and TRBJ1-1, with D possibly TRBD1 on 5 matching bases. CDR3 length: 13 residues. The ends were cut back, 1 base at V and 4 bases at J, with 7 bases in the middle. In germline, CDR1 is LGHNA, CDR2 YNFKEQ. CDR3 nucleotides: TGTGCCAGCAGCCAAGCAGGGCGCACTGAAGCTTTCTTT. Amino acids: CASSQAGRTEAFF.

The chain links TRBV2 to TRBJ2-5; D unclear. In germline, CDR1 is SNHLY, CDR2 FYNNEI. The V and J ends lost 4 bases and 0 bases respectively, with 6 bases between them. The CDR3 has 13 amino acids. CDR3 protein: CASSGWYQETQYF. DNA for the CDR3: TGTGCCAGCAGTGGGTGGTACCAAGAGACCCAGTACTTC.

The rearrangement uses TRBV29-1 and TRBJ2-7; D is ambiguous. Per germline, CDR1 SQVTM and CDR2 ANQGSEA. The V and J ends lost 6 bases and 0 bases respectively, with 6 bases between them. This CDR3 has 11 amino acids. For the CDR3, the DNA is TGCAGCGTAGGCAGCTCCTACGAGCAGTACTTC. This gives the protein CSVGSSYEQYF.

The V and J genes are TRBV5-4 and TRBJ2-5; D is possibly TRBD1 (6 bases). The CDR3 runs 15 residues. Germline V CDR1 and CDR2: SGHNT, YYREEE (reference sequence). V was trimmed by 4 bases and J by 3 bases, leaving 16 bases between them. The CDR3 sequence: CASSGTGQFKETQYF. The CDR3 DNA is TGTGCCAGCAGCGGCACCGGACAGTTTAAAGAGACCCAGTACTTC.

J is TRBJ2-2 and V is TRBV5-1; D is possibly TRBD1 (6 bases). Trimming cost V 4 bases and J 0 bases, with 13 bases left between them. CDR3 length equals 16 residues. Germline lookup yields CDR1 SGHRS and CDR2 YFSETQ. The CDR3, as DNA: TGCGCCAGCAGCATAAGACAGGTCTCGAACACCGGGGAGCTGTTTTTT. Its protein is CASSIRQVSNTGELFF.

CDR3 coding DNA: TGCGCCAGCAGCTCGGAGCTAGCGGGAGGGTCCGAGACCCAGTACTTC. It encodes CASSSELAGGSETQYF. The chain is built from TRBV5-1 and TRBJ2-5; 12 nucleotides line up with TRBD2. The CDR3 is 16 amino acids. CDR1 is SGHRS, CDR2 YFSETQ, per germline. The trim removed 3 bases at V and 5 bases at J, leaving 8 bases unmatched.